The next 3 T cell receptor beta chains were all read from a single sample in a study of T cells in localized non-small cell lung cancer. Libraries were prepared by immunoSEQ multiplex PCR; TCRdb keeps only in-frame clonotypes and omits some of them. The sample holds 40,000 or so clones, 75% to 90% seen once. The source material was peripheral blood, sampled before any cancer treatment. Receptor source: a man between 35 and 75 years old with stage I lung adenocarcinoma.

V gene TRBV19 combines with J gene TRBJ2-1; 7 nucleotides match TRBD2. Germline CDR1 reads LNHDA; CDR2 reads SQIVND (reference sequence). The CDR3 length is 16 residues. V shed 5 bases, J shed 2 bases, and the junction held 9 bases outside the gene matches. CDR3 amino acids: CASSPSSGGPYNEQFF. As DNA, the CDR3 is TGTGCCAGTAGTCCTAGTTCGGGGGGACCCTACAATGAGCAGTTCTTC. The full variable domain, in which reference TRBV19 and TRBJ2-1 provide the parts outside the CDR3, is DGGITQSPKYLFRKEGQNVTLSCEQNLNHDAMYWYRQDPGQGLRLIYYSQIVNDFQKGDIAEGYSVSREKKESFPLTVTSAQKNPTAFYLCASSPSSGGPYNEQFFGPGTRLTVL.

This chain joins TRBV4-3 and TRBJ2-3; TRBD1 matches 8 bases. V trimming: 2 bases; J trimming: 6 bases; junction bases outside the gene matches: 7. Germline assignment: CDR1 LGHNA and CDR2 YSLEER. This CDR3 region has 15 residues. The CDR3 DNA is TGCGCCAGCAGCCAAACGACAGGGGTTATCGATACGCAGTATTTT. This sequence encodes CASSQTTGVIDTQYF.

The V and J genes are TRBV7-8 and TRBJ1-1; D uncertain. Trimming pared 1 base from V and 1 base from J, leaving 7 bases between. Per the germline V gene, CDR1 is SGHVS and CDR2 is FQNEAQ. This CDR3 has 14 amino acids. This chain's CDR3 is CASSLVPGNTEAFF. CDR3 bases: TGTGCCAGCAGCTTAGTCCCGGGGAACACTGAAGCTTTCTTT.